A single TCR beta chain is shown here with its context. This record belongs to a study of tumor T cells in aggressive B-cell lymphoma. After removal of 4 bases from V and 3 bases from J, the junction contained 4 bases not matched to a gene. Germline CDR1 is SGHRS and CDR2 is YFSETQ. The CDR3 is 13 amino acids. Profiled with immunoSEQ multiplex PCR; TCRdb holds only in-frame clones, not every one. Of thousands of clones listed, around 86% are singletons. The TCR was taken from an adult with diffuse large B cell lymphoma. The chain couples TRBV5-1 to TRBJ2-7; 7 positions agree with TRBD1. Specimen: tumor tissue. The CDR3 DNA reads TGCGCCAGCAGCATCGGGACAGACTACGAGCAGTACTTC. Translating it yields CASSIGTDYEQYF.